The sequence of this T cell receptor (beta chain) was determined in a study of cytomegalovirus exposure and HLA in healthy donors. Study-wide results and limits: Later analysis demonstrated an association between a missense DCLRE1C variant and TCR beta V- and J-gene trimming. Across all donors, roughly uniform sequencing depth was an assumption of the presence/absence analyses. Among TCR beta chains of equal frequency, HLA-associated ones were more clonally expanded in a later analysis.

Concerning this clone: Its antigen is unidentified.

Primers included in the PCR were 60 Vbeta and 13 Jbeta primers. TCRdb's table, derived via immunoSEQ multiplex PCR, lists solely in-frame clones and lacks some. This table has roughly 180,000 clones, around 79% appearing once. The sequence was obtained from a female donor in good health and CMV-seronegative. Sample: PBMCs.

For the CDR3, the DNA is TGTGCCAGCAGCTCAAGCGGGGGGCGCTATGGCTACACCTTC. It is translated as CASSSSGGRYGYTF. V and J are TRBV7-8 and TRBJ1-2; possible D gene TRBD1, 6 bases. Germline V gene sequence: CDR1 SGHVS, CDR2 FQNEAQ. V lost 4 bases, J lost 4 bases, and 13 bases lay in between. The CDR3 spans 14 residues.